This is a list of T cell receptor beta chains from one sample in a study of T cells in Graves' hyperthyroidism and ophthalmopathy. TCRdb used MiXCR to reprocess the multiplex PCR reads, holding one entry per CDR3 protein. The sample contains about 570,000 distinct CDR3 sequences, under 60% of which appear only once. Material for sequencing was peripheral blood or thyroid tissue (not recorded which). These receptors were collected from an adult woman with Graves' disease, either hyperthyroidism or ophthalmopathy (not recorded which). Each CDR3 is given with its conserved first and last residue. Each record gives: V gene, J gene, D gene, clone size, CDR3 DNA, CDR3 protein. A D gene is named only where the DNA matches it firmly. Clone size is not always given. Where it is, it says once, few, many or a class for expanded clones.

v_gene: TRBV12-3/TRBV12-4; j_gene: TRBJ1-6; d_gene: NA; abundance: NA; CDR3nt: TGTGCCAGCAGTACGCAGGGGAGATCACCCCTCCACTTT; CDR3aa: CASSTQGRSPLHF
v_gene: TRBV29-1; j_gene: TRBJ2-5; d_gene: TRBD2; abundance: once; CDR3nt: TGCAGCGTTGATCCTAGCGGGGATGAGACCCAGTACTTC; CDR3aa: CSVDPSGDETQYF
v_gene: TRBV5-1; j_gene: TRBJ2-5; d_gene: NA; abundance: few; CDR3nt: TGCGCCAGCAGCTTGGACAAGGGGTCGTACCAAGAGACCCAGTACTTC; CDR3aa: CASSLDKGSYQETQYF
v_gene: TRBV7-9; j_gene: TRBJ1-5; d_gene: TRBD1; abundance: NA; CDR3nt: TGTGCCAGCAGCCCAGCCGGGACAGGATCCTACAGGGAGCCCCAGCATTTT; CDR3aa: CASSPAGTGSYREPQHF
v_gene: TRBV6-5; j_gene: TRBJ2-7; d_gene: TRBD1; abundance: NA; CDR3nt: TGTGCCAGCAGCAGCCAACACGACAGGGACCCCTACGAGCAGTACTTC; CDR3aa: CASSSQHDRDPYEQYF
v_gene: TRBV5-6; j_gene: TRBJ1-6; d_gene: TRBD1; abundance: NA; CDR3nt: TGTGCCAGCAGGCTTAGCGGGACAGGGGAGGATTCACCCCTCCACTTT; CDR3aa: CASRLSGTGEDSPLHF
v_gene: TRBV2; j_gene: TRBJ2-2; d_gene: NA; abundance: many; CDR3nt: TGTGCCAGCAGTGATCAGAAGAACACCGGGGAGCTGTTTTTT; CDR3aa: CASSDQKNTGELFF
v_gene: TRBV6-2/TRBV6-3; j_gene: TRBJ1-5; d_gene: NA; abundance: many; CDR3nt: TGTGCCAGCAGTTACTCCCATCGCAATCAGCCCCAGCATTTT; CDR3aa: CASSYSHRNQPQHF
v_gene: TRBV29-1; j_gene: TRBJ1-1; d_gene: NA; abundance: many; CDR3nt: TGCAGCGTTGCCCGGGGCAGGAACACTGAAGCTTTCTTT; CDR3aa: CSVARGRNTEAFF
v_gene: TRBV7-2; j_gene: TRBJ2-5; d_gene: NA; abundance: many; CDR3nt: TGTGCCAGCAGCTTAGCGCTATCAGAGACCCAGTACTTC; CDR3aa: CASSLALSETQYF
v_gene: TRBV7-2; j_gene: TRBJ1-1; d_gene: NA; abundance: NA; CDR3nt: TGTGCCAGCAGCCCAGACAGCGCCAGCACTGAAGCTTTCTTT; CDR3aa: CASSPDSASTEAFF
v_gene: TRBV20-1; j_gene: TRBJ2-5; d_gene: NA; abundance: NA; CDR3nt: TGCAGTGGGGCGGAAGGCAATCAGCCCCAGTACTTC; CDR3aa: CSGAEGNQPQYF
v_gene: TRBV4-2; j_gene: TRBJ2-5; d_gene: NA; abundance: few; CDR3nt: TGTGCCAGCAGCCAAGACGGTGCTAGACGAGAGACCCAGTACTTC; CDR3aa: CASSQDGARRETQYF
v_gene: TRBV6-1; j_gene: TRBJ2-5; d_gene: TRBD2; abundance: NA; CDR3nt: TGTGCCAGCAGTGCCAGACTAGCGGCCGAGACCCAGTACTTC; CDR3aa: CASSARLAAETQYF
v_gene: TRBV13; j_gene: TRBJ2-2; d_gene: TRBD1; abundance: many; CDR3nt: TGTGCCAGCAGCTCCGGACAGGGGGAGGCCGGGGAGCTGTTTTTT; CDR3aa: CASSSGQGEAGELFF
v_gene: TRBV19; j_gene: TRBJ2-7; d_gene: NA; abundance: NA; CDR3nt: TGTGCCAGTAATTCCGGAGGGCCTCGGCTGTCCTACGAGCAGTACTTC; CDR3aa: CASNSGGPRLSYEQYF
v_gene: TRBV25-1; j_gene: TRBJ2-7; d_gene: TRBD2; abundance: many; CDR3nt: TGTGCCAGCAGTGTGGGCGGGAGGATCTACTTC; CDR3aa: CASSVGGRIYF
v_gene: TRBV7-9; j_gene: TRBJ2-5; d_gene: TRBD2; abundance: NA; CDR3nt: TGTGCCAGCAGCTCGCCGGGACTAGCGGCGGTCGGGACCCAGTACTTC; CDR3aa: CASSSPGLAAVGTQYF
v_gene: TRBV15; j_gene: TRBJ2-2; d_gene: NA; abundance: NA; CDR3nt: TGTGCCACCAGCGGGGGACCACTTGAGGAGCTGTTTTTT; CDR3aa: CATSGGPLEELFF
v_gene: TRBV25-1; j_gene: TRBJ2-5; d_gene: NA; abundance: NA; CDR3nt: TGTGCCAGCAGGACAGGTGGTCGAGCCCAGTACTTC; CDR3aa: CASRTGGRAQYF
v_gene: TRBV10-2; j_gene: TRBJ2-7; d_gene: NA; abundance: many; CDR3nt: TGCGCCAGCTCCGGTGGTCACTTACGTTCCTACGAGCAGTACTTC; CDR3aa: CASSGGHLRSYEQYF
v_gene: TRBV13; j_gene: TRBJ1-5; d_gene: TRBD1; abundance: NA; CDR3nt: TGTGCCAGCAGCTTCGTGCGCGACAGGGGCCAAGATAGCAATCAGCCCCAGCATTTT; CDR3aa: CASSFVRDRGQDSNQPQHF
v_gene: TRBV27; j_gene: TRBJ1-5; d_gene: NA; abundance: many; CDR3nt: TGTGCCAGCGCGGAGAGAGATCAGCCCCAGCATTTT; CDR3aa: CASAERDQPQHF
v_gene: TRBV20-1; j_gene: TRBJ2-5; d_gene: TRBD1; abundance: NA; CDR3nt: TGCAGTGCATACTACAGGGGAGAGACCCAGTACTTC; CDR3aa: CSAYYRGETQYF
v_gene: TRBV4-1; j_gene: TRBJ2-7; d_gene: NA; abundance: many; CDR3nt: TGCGCCAGCAGCCGACCTCGAGGGGGGCAGTACTTC; CDR3aa: CASSRPRGGQYF
v_gene: TRBV7-2; j_gene: TRBJ2-7; d_gene: TRBD1; abundance: many; CDR3nt: TGTGCCAGCAGCTCCCGGACAGGGAACTACGAGCAGTACTTC; CDR3aa: CASSSRTGNYEQYF
v_gene: TRBV6-6; j_gene: TRBJ2-5; d_gene: TRBD2; abundance: many; CDR3nt: TGTGCCAGCAGAGGCGGACTAGCGGGGTACCAAGAGACCCAGTACTTC; CDR3aa: CASRGGLAGYQETQYF
v_gene: TRBV4-1; j_gene: TRBJ2-7; d_gene: TRBD2; abundance: NA; CDR3nt: TGCGCCAGCAGCCAGGCCGTCAGACTAGCGGGAGCCCCTCACCGAACCTACGAGCAGTACTTC; CDR3aa: CASSQAVRLAGAPHRTYEQYF
v_gene: TRBV6-6; j_gene: TRBJ1-3; d_gene: NA; abundance: few; CDR3nt: TGTGCCAGCATCAGGGCGAACACCATATATTTT; CDR3aa: CASIRANTIYF
v_gene: TRBV5-1; j_gene: TRBJ2-7; d_gene: TRBD1; abundance: NA; CDR3nt: TGCGCCAGCAGCATTACAGGGGGCGGGGGTGGCGAGCAGTACTTC; CDR3aa: CASSITGGGGGEQYF
v_gene: TRBV7-6; j_gene: TRBJ2-2; d_gene: NA; abundance: NA; CDR3nt: TGTGCCAGCAGCGCGACCAAAGATCGGACCGGGGAGCTGTTTTTT; CDR3aa: CASSATKDRTGELFF
v_gene: TRBV29-1; j_gene: TRBJ1-1; d_gene: TRBD1; abundance: NA; CDR3nt: TGCAGCACCCCAGACAGGGGGCTGAACACTGAAGCTTTCTTT; CDR3aa: CSTPDRGLNTEAFF
v_gene: TRBV20-1; j_gene: TRBJ2-7; d_gene: NA; abundance: many; CDR3nt: TGCAGTGCTAGTTCTGGATCGGGAGACAGGCGTGGGCAGTACTTC; CDR3aa: CSASSGSGDRRGQYF
v_gene: TRBV28; j_gene: TRBJ2-7; d_gene: NA; abundance: few; CDR3nt: TGTGCCAGCGCCTACAGTTACGAGCAGTACTTC; CDR3aa: CASAYSYEQYF
v_gene: TRBV27; j_gene: TRBJ2-7; d_gene: NA; abundance: NA; CDR3nt: TGTGCCAGCAGTTTATCGAGGGGGATCTACGAGCAGTACTTC; CDR3aa: CASSLSRGIYEQYF
v_gene: TRBV4-3; j_gene: TRBJ1-3; d_gene: TRBD1; abundance: NA; CDR3nt: TGCGCCAGCAGCCATGAGACCGGGACAGCAGCATCCACCATATATTTT; CDR3aa: CASSHETGTAASTIYF
v_gene: TRBV20-1; j_gene: TRBJ2-2; d_gene: NA; abundance: many; CDR3nt: TGCAGTGCTAGCTTCGTGGACACCGGGGAGCTGTTTTTT; CDR3aa: CSASFVDTGELFF
v_gene: TRBV20-1; j_gene: TRBJ1-1; d_gene: NA; abundance: many; CDR3nt: TGCAGTGCTAGGCCGACAGCTTACACTGAAGCTTTCTTT; CDR3aa: CSARPTAYTEAFF
v_gene: TRBV7-9; j_gene: TRBJ2-2; d_gene: NA; abundance: many; CDR3nt: TGTGCCAGCAGCTTTGGGGGCACCGGGGAGCTGTTTTTT; CDR3aa: CASSFGGTGELFF
v_gene: TRBV24-1; j_gene: TRBJ2-7; d_gene: TRBD2; abundance: NA; CDR3nt: TGTGCCACCAGTGATACTCGGACTAGCAGCTACGAGCAGTACTTC; CDR3aa: CATSDTRTSSYEQYF
v_gene: TRBV20-1; j_gene: TRBJ2-7; d_gene: NA; abundance: many; CDR3nt: TGCAGTGCTGGGCTCTTGGGGGCGGGGCTCTCCTACGAGCAGTACTTC; CDR3aa: CSAGLLGAGLSYEQYF
v_gene: TRBV6-6; j_gene: TRBJ1-6; d_gene: TRBD1; abundance: many; CDR3nt: TGTGCCAGCAGTACCCGACAGGGGGCAATTGGGTCAAGAGGATCACCCCTCCACTTT; CDR3aa: CASSTRQGAIGSRGSPLHF
v_gene: TRBV5-8; j_gene: TRBJ1-2; d_gene: TRBD1; abundance: NA; CDR3nt: TGCGCCAGCAGCCGGGGGACAGGGCTGGTGGATGGCTACACCTTC; CDR3aa: CASSRGTGLVDGYTF
v_gene: TRBV12-3/TRBV12-4; j_gene: TRBJ1-4; d_gene: TRBD1; abundance: NA; CDR3nt: TGTGCCAGCAGCTTCCCGGGACAGGGGGCGAACGAAAAACTGTTTTTT; CDR3aa: CASSFPGQGANEKLFF
v_gene: TRBV6-5; j_gene: TRBJ1-1; d_gene: NA; abundance: many; CDR3nt: TGTGCCAGCAGTCCACTCAAGGAGACTAACACTGAAGCTTTCTTT; CDR3aa: CASSPLKETNTEAFF
v_gene: TRBV24-1; j_gene: TRBJ1-2; d_gene: TRBD1; abundance: few; CDR3nt: TGTGCCACCAGTGATACTACAGGGGACACTGGCTACACCTTC; CDR3aa: CATSDTTGDTGYTF
v_gene: TRBV7-9; j_gene: TRBJ2-6; d_gene: NA; abundance: NA; CDR3nt: TGTGCCAGCAGCCATTCAGGGTCTGACACCGAAGCTTTC; CDR3aa: CASSHSGSDTEAF
v_gene: TRBV6-5; j_gene: TRBJ1-1; d_gene: NA; abundance: NA; CDR3nt: TGTGCCAGCAGGTCGGCGGGGGGTATGGCTGAAGCTTTCTTT; CDR3aa: CASRSAGGMAEAFF
v_gene: TRBV6-2/TRBV6-3; j_gene: TRBJ2-7; d_gene: NA; abundance: few; CDR3nt: TGTGCCAGCAGTTACTCCCAGGACGTCCTCTCCTACGAGCAGTACTTC; CDR3aa: CASSYSQDVLSYEQYF
v_gene: TRBV7-6; j_gene: TRBJ2-7; d_gene: NA; abundance: few; CDR3nt: TGTGCCAGCAGCACACAAGGGGGGGGAGAGCAGTACTTC; CDR3aa: CASSTQGGGEQYF
v_gene: TRBV15; j_gene: TRBJ1-5; d_gene: NA; abundance: few; CDR3nt: TGTGCCACCAGCAGAGAAAGGGCAGGCAATCAGCCCCAGCATTTT; CDR3aa: CATSRERAGNQPQHF
v_gene: TRBV9; j_gene: TRBJ2-7; d_gene: NA; abundance: NA; CDR3nt: TGTGCCAGCAGCGCCGAGCCCGGGACTTCCTCCTACGAGCAGTACTTC; CDR3aa: CASSAEPGTSSYEQYF
v_gene: TRBV10-3; j_gene: TRBJ2-2; d_gene: TRBD2; abundance: NA; CDR3nt: TGTGCCATCAGTGTCAGCCGGGAGGCGAACACCGGGGAGCTGTTTTTT; CDR3aa: CAISVSREANTGELFF
v_gene: TRBV13; j_gene: TRBJ2-5; d_gene: TRBD1; abundance: many; CDR3nt: TGTGCCAGCAGCGCCAACAGGGGCCAAGAGACCCAGTACTTC; CDR3aa: CASSANRGQETQYF